Shown below are 28 T cell receptor beta chains from a single sample sequenced in a study of T cells after posttransplantation cyclophosphamide. Methotrexate plus calcineurin inhibitor accompanied controls' myeloablative marrow transplants; sampling was 1 year later. Profiling relied on immunoSEQ multiplex PCR, and the TCRdb table lists in-frame clones only, not all of them. The sample contains approximately 10,000 clones, roughly nine tenths of which appear only once. This specimen consisted of PBMCs, obtained about 430 days after allogeneic stem cell transplant with calcineurin inhibitor and methotrexate. The receptors derive from a male patient between 45 and 59 years old who received an allogeneic stem cell transplant from an unrelated donor, was CMV-positive, and had chronic GVHD only. Part of the T cell pool may stem from the graft donor.

The J gene is TRBJ2-7, the V gene TRBV6-5; TRBD2 is a possible D gene (6 bases). The CDR3 consists of 14 residues. The germline V and J ends were trimmed by 4 bases and 4 bases, with 14 bases remaining between them. Per the germline V gene, CDR1 is MNHEY and CDR2 is SVGAGI. The CDR3 is CASSSQGGPYEQYF. DNA for the CDR3: TGTGCCAGCAGTTCTCAGGGAGGCCCGTACGAGCAGTACTTC.

This clone appeared a few times. The rearrangement uses TRBV19 and TRBJ1-3; D is undetermined. Trimming stripped 3 bases from V and 4 bases from J, with 7 bases between. Per the germline V gene, CDR1 is LNHDA and CDR2 is SQIVND (reference sequence). This CDR3 is 13 amino acids long. The CDR3 loop is CASSIYTGNTIYF. The CDR3 region has the DNA TGTGCCAGTAGTATCTATACCGGAAACACCATATATTTT.

The genes are TRBV14 and TRBJ1-1, with D unresolved. Germline V CDR1 and CDR2: SGHDN, FVKESK. V shed 2 bases and J shed 2 bases, with 15 bases lying between them. This CDR3 region has 16 residues. The CDR3 is CASSQRRPERNTEAFF. DNA for the CDR3: TGTGCCAGCAGCCAACGGCGGCCAGAGAGAAACACTGAAGCTTTCTTT.

This clone is a singleton in its sample. This chain joins TRBV4-1 and TRBJ2-1; possibly TRBD2 for D (6 bases). V gave up 0 bases and J gave up 3 bases, with 12 bases separating them. This CDR3 spans 16 amino acids. CDR1 and CDR2 from the germline V gene are MGHRA and YSYEKL. CDR3: CASSQDQASDYNEQFF. The CDR3 DNA is TGCGCCAGCAGCCAAGATCAGGCTAGCGACTACAATGAGCAGTTCTTC.

This clone was found once. The V call is TRBV6-5, the J call TRBJ2-1, with no clear D. Per germline, CDR1 MNHEY and CDR2 SVGAGI. V was cut by 4 bases and J by 3 bases, with 16 bases left in between. The CDR3 consists of 16 residues. CDR3 coding DNA: TGTGCCAGCAGTTCCACCACTACAACATTCTACAATGAGCAGTTCTTC. Translation: CASSSTTTTFYNEQFF.

The chain joins TRBV11-3 to TRBJ1-1, with unresolved D. CDR3 length equals 11 residues. Trimming took 5 bases from V and 6 from J, leaving 7 bases between them. Germline CDR1 is SGHNT and CDR2 is YENEEA. The chain's CDR3 is CASSPGAEAFF. The CDR3 nucleotides read TGTGCCAGCAGCCCCGGGGCTGAAGCTTTCTTT. The full variable domain, with the rest looked up from reference TRBV11-3 and TRBJ1-1, is EAGVVQSPRYKIIEKKQPVAFWCNPISGHNTLYWYLQNLGQGPELLIRYENEEAVDDSQLPKDRFSAERLKGVDSTLKIQPAELGDSAVYLCASSPGAEAFFGQGTRLTVV.

The chain has TRBV5-6 and TRBJ2-5; D is perhaps TRBD2 (6 bases). Germline values: CDR1 SGHDT, CDR2 YYEEEE. The CDR3 is 14 amino acids. Trimming stripped 4 bases from V and 10 bases from J, with 20 bases between. The CDR3 nucleotides are TGTGCCAGCAGCCCCGGGGAGGCCCGGGGTGGCCAGTACTTC. Protein sequence: CASSPGEARGGQYF.

As for this clone: Germline is not matched at one junction end, which may reflect a read error. V and J are TRBV6-6 and TRBJ2-1; 10 bases align to TRBD1. Germline V lookup: CDR1 MNHNY, CDR2 SVGAGI (reference sequence). CDR3 length: 16 amino acids. The CDR3 spells CASSHSSDRGYDEQFF. CDR3 DNA: TGTGCCAGCAGTCACTCCTCGGACAGGGGGTACGATGAGCAGTTCTTC.

The CDR3 sequence: CAIRTSGSTDTQYF. The CDR3 DNA sequence: TGTGCCATCAGGACTAGCGGTAGCACAGATACGCAGTATTTT. The V call is TRBV10-3, the J call TRBJ2-3; 9 nucleotides agree with TRBD2. The CDR3 extends over 14 amino acids. The ends lost 6 bases at V and 0 bases at J; junction bases unmatched: 1. Germline lookup yields CDR1 ENHRY and CDR2 SYGVKD.

The V call is TRBV28, the J call TRBJ2-7; perhaps TRBD1 as D (5 bases). Germline assignment: CDR1 MDHEN and CDR2 SYDVKM. The CDR3 spans 16 residues. Trimming left V 5 bases short and J 3 bases short, with 20 bases between. The CDR3 here is CASSTGWAGRFYEQYF. The CDR3 DNA is TGTGCCAGCAGTACCGGCTGGGCAGGGCGATTCTACGAGCAGTACTTC. The full variable domain, with the rest looked up from reference TRBV28 and TRBJ2-7, is DVKVTQSSRYLVKRTGEKVFLECVQDMDHENMFWYRQDPGLGLRLIYFSYDVKMKEKGDIPEGYSVSREKKERFSLILESASTNQTSMYLCASSTGWAGRFYEQYFGPGTRLTVT.

V usage is TRBV5-6 and J usage is TRBJ2-7; 13 bases are shared with TRBD2. The CDR3 loop spans 14 amino acids. CDR1 SGHDT and CDR2 YYEEEE come from the germline V gene. V shed 0 bases, J shed 12 bases, and the junction held 6 bases outside the gene matches. The CDR3, as DNA: TGTGCCAGCAGCTTGGTAGGACTAGCGGGAGATCGGTACTTC. It yields the protein CASSLVGLAGDRYF.

V and J are TRBV2 and TRBJ2-7, with TRBD1 matching over 7 bases. The CDR3 consists of 14 residues. Germline CDR1 reads SNHLY; CDR2 reads FYNNEI. With 7 bases clipped from V and 2 bases from J, the junction kept 8 bases outside the gene matches. CDR3 residues: CASISDRVTYEQYF. The CDR3 DNA follows: TGTGCCAGCATCTCCGACAGGGTCACCTACGAGCAGTACTTC.

The J gene is TRBJ2-2, the V gene TRBV27, with D maybe TRBD1 (6 bases). V was cut by 8 bases and J by 8 bases, with 24 bases left in between. The germline CDR1 and CDR2 sequences are MNHEY and SMNVEV (reference sequence). The CDR3 extends over 16 amino acids. CDR3 DNA sequence: TGTGCCAGCTCTCCTAGTGGGGGCGCGGCCCGAGGGGAGCTGTTTTTT. Translating it yields CASSPSGGAARGELFF.

The chain employs TRBV19 and TRBJ2-3; 9 positions match TRBD1. CDR1 is LNHDA and CDR2 is SQIVND in the germline V gene (reference sequence). The CDR3 is 18 amino acids. The J segment lost 2 bases and the V segment lost 4 bases, leaving 13 bases of the junction unmatched. CDR3 bases: TGTGCCAGTAGTACGACAGGGGGTGGCGGAAAACCCACAGATACGCAGTATTTT. It specifies CASSTTGGGGKPTDTQYF. Full variable domain (missing parts from reference TRBV19 and TRBJ2-3): DGGITQSPKYLFRKEGQNVTLSCEQNLNHDAMYWYRQDPGQGLRLIYYSQIVNDFQKGDIAEGYSVSREKKESFPLTVTSAQKNPTAFYLCASSTTGGGGKPTDTQYFGPGTRLTVL.

The genes are TRBV6-5 and TRBJ2-7; D is perhaps TRBD1 (6 bases). Trimming took 8 bases from V and 1 from J, leaving 12 bases between them. CDR1 and CDR2 from the germline V gene are MNHEY and SVGAGI. The CDR3 length is 13 residues. CDR3 nucleotide sequence: TGTGCCAGCGGCAAACAGGGTTCCTACGAGCAGTACTTC. As protein: CASGKQGSYEQYF.

The rearrangement joins TRBV7-9 to TRBJ1-3; D is unclear. V lost 4 bases to trimming and J lost 8 bases, with 15 bases between them. There are 14 residues in the CDR3. Germline V gene sequence: CDR1 SEHNR, CDR2 FQNEAQ (reference sequence). DNA of the CDR3: TGTGCCAGCAGCTCCCGAGGCCCGTATGACACCATATATTTT. Protein: CASSSRGPYDTIYF.

The genes are TRBV25-1 and TRBJ1-4, with TRBD1 matching over 9 bases. This CDR3 is built from 16 residues. J lost 4 bases, V lost 4 bases, and 7 bases had no gene match. Germline V gene lookup returns CDR1 MGHDK and CDR2 SYGVNS. The CDR3 spells CASSASKGQGNEKLFF. The DNA for the CDR3 is TGTGCCAGCAGTGCAAGTAAGGGACAGGGTAATGAAAAACTGTTTTTT.

The chain recombines TRBV5-1 with TRBJ1-6, with D unresolved. Germline-derived CDR1 and CDR2 are SGHRS and YFSETQ. This CDR3 has 15 residues. Deletions cut 0 bases from V and 4 bases from J, with 8 bases between. This CDR3 is CASSLDGGYNSPLHF. The CDR3 DNA sequence: TGCGCCAGCAGCTTGGACGGAGGGTATAATTCACCCCTCCACTTT.

The V gene is TRBV5-1, the J gene TRBJ2-2, with D perhaps TRBD1 (5 bases). Trimming stripped 8 bases from V and 2 bases from J, with 10 bases between. The germline V gene has CDR1 SGHRS and CDR2 YFSETQ. There are 13 residues in the CDR3. The CDR3: CASGQGNTGELFF. CDR3 sequence (DNA): TGCGCCAGTGGCCAGGGCAACACCGGGGAGCTGTTTTTT. The entire variable domain, with the rest obtained from reference TRBV5-1 and TRBJ2-2, is as follows: KAGVTQTPRYLIKTRGQQVTLSCSPISGHRSVSWYQQTPGQGLQFLFEYFSETQRNKGNFPGRFSGRQFSNSRSEMNVSTLELGDSALYLCASGQGNTGELFFGEGSRLTVL.

The chain has TRBV7-2 and TRBJ1-5, with 7 bases aligning to TRBD1. This CDR3 is 17 amino acids long. In germline, CDR1 is SGHTA, CDR2 FQGNSA. V trimming: 5 bases; J trimming: 5 bases; junction bases outside the gene matches: 15. CDR3 sequence: CASSPGLGTVGDQPQHF. The CDR3, as DNA: TGTGCCAGCAGCCCCGGTCTCGGGACAGTCGGAGATCAGCCCCAGCATTTT.

This rearrangement joins TRBV2 to TRBJ2-7, with TRBD2 matching 9 bases. The CDR3 is 14 residues long. Trimming at V came to 6 bases and at J to 3 bases, leaving 6 bases not matched to a gene. Germline lookup yields CDR1 SNHLY and CDR2 FYNNEI. The CDR3 protein is CASSWTSAVYEQYF. CDR3 bases: TGTGCCAGCAGCTGGACTAGCGCCGTCTACGAGCAGTACTTC. The whole variable domain, filled in from reference TRBV2 and TRBJ2-7, reads EPEVTQTPSHQVTQMGQEVILRCVPISNHLYFYWYRQILGQKVEFLVSFYNNEISEKSEIFDDQFSVERPDGSNFTLKIRSTKLEDSAMYFCASSWTSAVYEQYFGPGTRLTVT.

This chain uses TRBV2 with TRBJ2-5; D possibly corresponds to TRBD2 (6 bases). CDR1 is SNHLY, CDR2 FYNNEI, per germline. The CDR3 contains 11 residues. Trimming removed 8 bases at V and 5 bases at J, with 9 bases between. As DNA, the CDR3 is TGTGCCAGCCTTGCGGGGGAGACCCAGTACTTC. Protein product: CASLAGETQYF.

The chain uses TRBV27 and TRBJ1-3; no clear D. Trimming took off 4 bases at V and 2 bases at J, with 9 bases between the two ends. From germline, CDR1 is MNHEY and CDR2 SMNVEV (reference sequence). This CDR3 is 14 amino acids long. CDR3 protein: CASSWSAAGNTIYF. The CDR3 DNA follows: TGTGCCAGCAGTTGGTCAGCGGCTGGAAACACCATATATTTT.

The DNA for the CDR3 is TGTGCCAGTAGTAAAAGGGAGAGGACTGAAGCTTTCTTT. It yields the protein CASSKRERTEAFF. The rearrangement links TRBV19 to TRBJ1-1, with D hard to call. CDR3 length: 13 residues. V was trimmed by 4 bases and J by 5 bases, leaving 11 bases between them. CDR1 LNHDA and CDR2 SQIVND come from the germline V gene (reference sequence).

J is TRBJ1-4 and V is TRBV5-5; a weak D match, TRBD1 (5 bases). The V and J ends lost 4 bases and 2 bases respectively, with 12 bases between them. The CDR3 has 15 amino acids. In germline, CDR1 is SGHKS, CDR2 YYEKEE (reference sequence). Here the CDR3 DNA reads TGTGCCAGCAGCCAATCGGGGGACACTAATGAAAAACTGTTTTTT. Residues: CASSQSGDTNEKLFF.

The J gene is TRBJ1-1, the V gene TRBV28; a weak D match, TRBD1 (6 bases). Germline CDR1 and CDR2: MDHEN and SYDVKM. V was shortened by 6 bases and J by 8 bases, with 16 bases between the two germline ends. The CDR3 sequence is 13 residues long. CDR3 bases: TGTGCCAGCAGCTGGGGGTGGGACAACGAAGCTTTCTTT. Translating gives CASSWGWDNEAFF.

V usage is TRBV29-1 and J usage is TRBJ2-7, with 8 bases identical to TRBD1. The CDR3 runs to 14 residues. Germline lookup yields CDR1 SQVTM and CDR2 ANQGSEA. Germline trimming cut 4 bases from V and 2 bases from J; bases unmatched to any gene: 7. Written as DNA, the CDR3 is TGCAGCGTTGTTCTTCTGGACAGGGCCTACGAGCAGTACTTC. This encodes CSVVLLDRAYEQYF.

This clone was detected once. The gene calls are TRBV6-5 and TRBJ1-1; D is perhaps TRBD1 (6 bases). This CDR3 contains 15 residues. Trimming removed 6 bases from V and 3 bases from J, with 17 bases in between. CDR1 is MNHEY and CDR2 is SVGAGI in the germline V gene. The CDR3 DNA reads TGTGCCAGCAGCCGGAGGGGGGGCTGGGACACTGAAGCTTTCTTT. It codes for CASSRRGGWDTEAFF.